This TCR beta chain came from a study of blood T cell repertoires in COVID-19. Study overall: Specimens from acute and convalescent COVID-19 originated in the United States, Italy and Spain. PBMCs, B-cell-depleted T cells, or T cells were the source of the cDNA or gDNA that made up the material.

In the original processing: Estimated nucleated cell counts came from reference gene primer amplification. Assay: immunoSEQ multiplex PCR; the TCRdb copy retains only in-frame clones and omits some. The V and J calls and the clone size are those of that table, but D and trimming were determined from the DNA. The sample contains about 160,000 clones, roughly 84% of which appear only once. The CDR3 runs 14 residues. Germline V gene lookup returns CDR1 GTSNPN and CDR2 SVGIG (reference sequence). V lost 2 bases, J lost 8 bases, and 4 bases stayed unmatched. The specimen was peripheral blood. This receptor was obtained from a woman aged 80 or over with active or convalescent COVID-19. The chain is built from TRBV30 and TRBJ1-6, with TRBD1 identical over 9 bases. The CDR3 sequence is CAWSTGQGDSPLHF. The CDR3 DNA reads as TGTGCCTGGAGTACGGGACAGGGTGATTCACCCCTCCACTTT.